The source of this T cell receptor beta chain is a study of cytomegalovirus exposure and HLA in healthy donors. The study's findings and limits: Compared with the roughly 730-donor mean, an Asian-associated ancestry cluster reportedly had fewer N-insertions, according to a later analysis.

The CDR3 extends over 16 amino acids. The germline V gene encodes CDR1 SGHDN and CDR2 FVKESK. V shed 4 bases, J shed 3 bases, and the junction held 9 bases outside the gene matches. This clone showed up just a few times. Its antigen remains unknown. 13 Jbeta primers and 60 Vbeta primers were used for the PCR. Using immunoSEQ multiplex PCR, the repertoire was profiled, and TCRdb retains in-frame clones only, with some absent. There are under 150,000 clones in the sample; roughly 80% occur only once, and 1% to 1.5% lies in the top ten. This sequence joins TRBV14 and TRBJ2-3; the match to TRBD2 covers 8 bases. This TCR derives from a boy between 10 and 17 years old in good health and CMV-seronegative. The sequencing sample was made of PBMCs. The CDR3 loop is CASSPLGLASTDTQYF. The CDR3 DNA reads as TGTGCCAGCAGCCCCCTCGGACTAGCCTCTACAGATACGCAGTATTTT.